The entry that follows covers one T cell receptor beta chain sequence. Its target is not known. V was clipped by 0 bases and J by 1 base, with 12 bases between them. The CDR3 has 16 amino acids. From germline, CDR1 is MNHEY and CDR2 SVGAGI. The repertoire was sequenced with immunoSEQ multiplex PCR; TCRdb's copy has only in-frame clones and lacks some. The repertoire holds under 45,000 clones, with 82% as singletons. The source of the sample is a study of a mutant IDH1 vaccine in newly diagnosed glioma. At the level of the study: Patients' prior therapy spanned radiotherapy, temozolomide, or both; most underwent both.

Time point of the sample: week 47, end of study. The study gave 300 ug of mutant IDH1 20-mer peptide per vaccine dose, with topical imiquimod. Donors had new WHO grade 3 or 4 IDH1-mutant, ATRX-lost astrocytomas. The chain is built from TRBV6-5 and TRBJ1-1; D is unresolved. The input for sequencing was PBMCs, taken from a glioma patient whose treatment included an IDH1 peptide vaccine. This TCR came from a man younger than 35 with glioma. Some clones in this sample may be carry-over from other donors' samples. The DNA for the CDR3 is TGTGCCAGCAGTTACTCGCGAAGACCGCAGAACACTGAAGCTTTCTTT. The encoded protein is CASSYSRRPQNTEAFF.